The sequence of this TCR beta chain was determined in a study of T cell clones after liver transplantation. General observations from the study: Rather than being deleted, graft donor-reactive T cells may have moved into the graft.

From germline, CDR1 is MNHEY and CDR2 SVGAGI. Trimming took off 6 bases at V and 4 bases at J, with 10 bases between the two ends. The CDR3 length is 13 residues. Sequencing used immunoSEQ multiplex PCR; TCRdb keeps in-frame clones, though not all of them. The repertoire has under 35,000 clones, 90% to 95% of them found once; the top ten carry roughly 25%. Unstimulated PBMCs were sorted into CD3+CD4+ and CD3+CD8+ populations. About this clone itself: Its antigen is currently unknown.

The sequence derives from a human patient who received a liver transplant. The graft donor may have contributed some T cells. The J gene is TRBJ1-3, the V gene TRBV6-5, with no clear D. Sequences were derived from CD8+ T cells from blood, sampled 12 months after liver transplant. CDR3 in amino acids: CASSPFEGNTIYF. For the CDR3, the DNA is TGTGCCAGCAGCCCATTCGAGGGAAACACCATATATTTT.